This TCR beta chain was sequenced for a study of blood T cell repertoires in COVID-19. Only in-frame clones appear in the TCRdb table, and some are missing; sequencing was by immunoSEQ multiplex PCR. Of 100,000 to 120,000 clones in the sample, about 76% were seen once. The CDR3 extends over 13 amino acids. V lost 4 bases to trimming and J lost 6 bases, with 9 bases between them. Germline values: CDR1 KGHSH, CDR2 LQKENI. Source material: peripheral blood. This TCR was sampled from a man older than 75 with acute or convalescent COVID-19. The chain links TRBV18 to TRBJ2-2; tentatively, D is TRBD1 (6 bases). Here the CDR3 DNA reads TGTGCCAGCTCACGAAGGGGGTCCGGGGAGCTGTTTTTT. This sequence encodes CASSRRGSGELFF.